The clone carrying this T cell receptor (beta chain) was observed a handful of times. Gene names denote mouse genes. Sequencing ends 1 residue short of the CDR3 end; the germline J gene provides the rest. These data belong to a study of tissue T cells after allogeneic stem cell transplantation. Germline values: CDR1 KGHPV, CDR2 FQNQEV (reference sequence). Germline trimming cut 4 bases from V and 4 bases from J; bases unmatched to any gene: 3. CDR3 length: 14 residues. Time point in this sample: mouse harvest day 14 after allogeneic transplant. Mouse grafts combined 10^7 T-cell-depleted bone marrow cells with 10^6 splenic CD5+ T cells. Measured with immunoSEQ multiplex PCR; TCRdb has only the in-frame clones, and not every one. The sample records approximately 3,500 clones, roughly 45% being singletons.

The specimen sequenced was gut tissue. The source of this sequence is a female BALB/c mouse given C57BL/6 T cells with graft-versus-host disease after an allogeneic hematopoietic cell transplant. The chain is built from TRBV26 and TRBJ2-2; 7 nucleotides agree with TRBD1. Here the CDR3 reads CASSRQGGTGQLYF. The sequenced CDR3 bases are TGTGCCAGCAGTCGACAGGGTGGCACCGGGCAGCTCTAC.